The 12 T cell receptor beta chains below all came from one sample that was sequenced in a study of cytomegalovirus exposure and HLA in healthy donors. Using immunoSEQ multiplex PCR, the repertoire was profiled, and TCRdb retains in-frame clones only, with some absent. Of more than 150,000 clones listed, 88% are singletons. Sample: PBMCs. These receptors were collected from a man between 18 and 29 years old in good health and CMV-seronegative.

J is TRBJ2-5 and V is TRBV6-5, with 7 bases lining up with TRBD1. The V gene end was trimmed by 6 bases and the J gene end by 1 base; junction bases not matched to a gene: 5. Germline V lookup: CDR1 MNHEY, CDR2 SVGAGI. The length of the CDR3 is 14 residues. In nucleotides, the CDR3 is TGTGCCAGCAGCCGTGGGACAGTCCAAGAGACCCAGTACTTC. It specifies CASSRGTVQETQYF.

This clone was detected only a few times. V usage is TRBV19 and J usage is TRBJ2-7; D not certain. V was clipped by 6 bases and J by 4 bases, with 13 bases between them. The CDR3 loop spans 13 amino acids. CDR1 and CDR2 from the germline V gene are LNHDA and SQIVND (reference sequence). CDR3 protein: CASSQRPNYEQYF. The CDR3 DNA sequence: TGTGCCAGTAGCCAGCGTCCTAATTACGAGCAGTACTTC.

V is TRBV19 and J is TRBJ2-1, with a weak D call TRBD2 (6 bases). This CDR3 region has 14 residues. The V and J ends lost 3 bases and 0 bases respectively, with 6 bases between them. CDR1 and CDR2 from the germline V gene are LNHDA and SQIVND (reference sequence). CDR3: CASSMGGSYNEQFF. Written as DNA, the CDR3 is TGTGCCAGTAGTATGGGGGGCTCCTACAATGAGCAGTTCTTC.

V is TRBV19 and J is TRBJ2-5, with D perhaps matching TRBD1 (6 bases). From germline, CDR1 is LNHDA and CDR2 SQIVND (reference sequence). Trimming cost V 5 bases and J 4 bases, with 11 bases left between them. The CDR3 is made up of 13 amino acids. Here the CDR3 DNA reads TGTGCCAGTAGTCAAACAGGGTTAGAGACCCAGTACTTC. Its translation is CASSQTGLETQYF.

V is TRBV29-1 and J is TRBJ1-6; a weak D match, TRBD1 (6 bases). Germline assignment: CDR1 SQVTM and CDR2 ANQGSEA. This CDR3 spans 13 amino acids. Trimming stripped 6 bases from V and 5 bases from J, with 11 bases between. The CDR3 protein is CSVGQGNNSPLHF. DNA of the CDR3: TGCAGCGTAGGTCAGGGGAATAATTCACCCCTCCACTTT.

J is TRBJ1-2 and V is TRBV5-4; maybe TRBD1 (6 bases). The V gene's germline CDR1 is SGHNT and CDR2 YYREEE (reference sequence). This CDR3 region has 14 residues. Deletions cut 5 bases from V and 5 bases from J, with 16 bases between. The CDR3 DNA reads as TGTGCCAGCAGGTCGCTAGGGGGTGGTTATGGCTACACCTTC. Encoded protein: CASRSLGGGYGYTF.

The V call is TRBV4-1, the J call TRBJ1-5; perhaps TRBD1 as D (5 bases). V was trimmed by 5 bases and J by 2 bases, leaving 10 bases between them. There are 14 residues in the CDR3. Germline V gene data show CDR1 as MGHRA and CDR2 as YSYEKL. The CDR3 region is CASSFPGGNQPQHF. CDR3 DNA sequence: TGCGCCAGCAGCTTTCCGGGGGGCAATCAGCCCCAGCATTTT.

This rearrangement joins TRBV7-2 to TRBJ1-5, with D maybe TRBD1 (5 bases). This CDR3 spans 14 amino acids. Germline-derived CDR1 and CDR2 are SGHTA and FQGNSA. V lost 1 base, J lost 8 bases, and 12 bases lay in between. CDR3 residues: CASSLVGGGEPQHF. CDR3 nucleotides: TGTGCCAGCAGCTTAGTGGGGGGAGGGGAGCCCCAGCATTTT.

The rearrangement links TRBV28 to TRBJ1-5; weak D call: TRBD1 (5 bases). This CDR3 comprises 15 residues. V lost 8 bases to trimming and J lost 4 bases, with 18 bases between them. Germline V gives CDR1 MDHEN, CDR2 SYDVKM. CDR3 protein: CASYSAGGSNQPQHF. CDR3 coding DNA: TGTGCCAGCTACTCGGCGGGGGGTTCGAATCAGCCCCAGCATTTT.

This clone was counted only a few times. V usage is TRBV28 and J usage is TRBJ1-5, with D tentatively TRBD1 (6 bases). The germline V gene has CDR1 MDHEN and CDR2 SYDVKM. V was trimmed by 2 bases and J by 7 bases, leaving 12 bases between them. The CDR3 runs 14 residues. CDR3 amino acids: CASSLDRIKQPQHF. As DNA, the CDR3 is TGTGCCAGCAGTTTAGACAGGATCAAACAGCCCCAGCATTTT.

This chain links TRBV27 with TRBJ1-1; 9 bases are shared with TRBD1. The germline gives CDR1 MNHEY, CDR2 SMNVEV (reference sequence). V trimming: 5 bases; J trimming: 4 bases; junction bases outside the gene matches: 8. This CDR3 is 15 amino acids long. CDR3 DNA sequence: TGTGCCAGCAGTACGTGGACAGGGGTAGGCACTGAAGCTTTCTTT. It specifies CASSTWTGVGTEAFF.

About this clone: The junction shows a germline mismatch at one end, possibly a read error. The chain carries TRBV18 and TRBJ2-7, with 7 bases lining up with TRBD2. From germline, CDR1 is KGHSH and CDR2 LQKENI. CDR3 length: 15 amino acids. CDR3 amino acids: CASSPPGRVVYEQYF. The DNA for the CDR3 is TGTGCCAGCTCGCCACCTGGGAGGGTCGTCTACGAGCAGTACTTC.